A selection of T cell receptor beta chains follows, all from one sample in a study of shared clonotypes between healthy human individuals. The data were produced by immunoSEQ multiplex PCR, yet TCRdb's version contains in-frame clones alone and is incomplete. The sample has 2 million to 3 million clones; over 85% are singletons. The sample taken for sequencing was naive CD4+ T cells from PBMCs. The receptors here all came from a man aged 18 to 30 in good health. Some clones in this sample may be carry-over from other donors' samples. Each CDR3 is given with its conserved first and last residue. Each record gives: V gene, D gene, J gene, clone size, CDR3 protein, CDR3 DNA. The D gene is left open where the match is weak. Only part of the rows carry a size: once, few, many, or a class if the clone is expanded.

V gene: TRBV11-3
D gene: TRBD1
J gene: TRBJ1-2
clone size: .
CDR3 protein: CASRGNRGEVGGYTF
CDR3 DNA: TGTGCCAGCAGGGGGAACAGGGGAGAAGTGGGCGGCTACACCTTC

V gene: TRBV20-1
D gene: .
J gene: TRBJ2-7
clone size: .
CDR3 protein: CSATLEPRQYF
CDR3 DNA: TGCAGTGCCACCCTCGAGCCAAGGCAGTACTTC

V gene: TRBV7-3
D gene: TRBD2
J gene: TRBJ2-1
clone size: .
CDR3 protein: CASSRLAGDHNEQFF
CDR3 DNA: TGTGCCAGCAGCAGACTAGCGGGAGACCACAATGAGCAGTTCTTC

V gene: TRBV7-2
D gene: .
J gene: TRBJ2-1
clone size: .
CDR3 protein: CASSFRSSYNEQFF
CDR3 DNA: TGTGCCAGCAGCTTTCGGAGCTCCTACAATGAGCAGTTCTTC

V gene: TRBV4-1
D gene: TRBD1
J gene: TRBJ1-1
clone size: .
CDR3 protein: CASMGQRNTEAFF
CDR3 DNA: TGCGCCAGCATGGGACAGAGGAACACTGAAGCTTTCTTT

V gene: TRBV6-6
D gene: .
J gene: TRBJ1-3
clone size: .
CDR3 protein: CASSYEGVSGNTIYF
CDR3 DNA: TGTGCCAGCAGTTACGAGGGGGTCAGCGGAAACACCATATATTTT

V gene: TRBV5-1
D gene: .
J gene: TRBJ2-2
clone size: .
CDR3 protein: CASSPGRPDTGELFF
CDR3 DNA: TGCGCCAGCAGCCCGGGACGCCCGGACACCGGGGAGCTGTTTTTT

V gene: TRBV7-2
D gene: .
J gene: TRBJ2-7
clone size: .
CDR3 protein: CASSPGVSYEQYF
CDR3 DNA: TGTGCCAGCAGCCCCGGCGTCTCCTACGAGCAGTACTTC

V gene: TRBV5-1
D gene: TRBD1
J gene: TRBJ2-7
clone size: .
CDR3 protein: CASSLGQGPNEQYF
CDR3 DNA: TGCGCCAGCAGCTTGGGACAGGGACCCAACGAGCAGTACTTC

V gene: TRBV5-8
D gene: .
J gene: TRBJ1-2
clone size: .
CDR3 protein: CASTFRGRNYGYTF
CDR3 DNA: TGTGCCAGCACCTTTCGGGGCAGAAACTATGGCTACACCTTC

V gene: TRBV5-6
D gene: .
J gene: TRBJ1-2
clone size: .
CDR3 protein: CASSLWAGDGYTF
CDR3 DNA: TGTGCCAGCAGCTTGTGGGCAGGTGATGGCTACACCTTC

V gene: TRBV7-2
D gene: TRBD2
J gene: TRBJ2-7
clone size: .
CDR3 protein: CASSLQREGPWYEQYF
CDR3 DNA: TGTGCCAGCAGCTTACAGCGGGAGGGCCCGTGGTACGAGCAGTACTTC

V gene: TRBV5-1
D gene: .
J gene: TRBJ2-3
clone size: .
CDR3 protein: CASRRGRTTDTQYF
CDR3 DNA: TGCGCCAGCAGAAGGGGACGGACCACAGATACGCAGTATTTT

V gene: TRBV7-2
D gene: .
J gene: TRBJ2-1
clone size: .
CDR3 protein: CASSTSWSEQFF
CDR3 DNA: TGTGCCAGCAGCACCAGTTGGAGTGAGCAGTTCTTC

V gene: TRBV7-3
D gene: .
J gene: TRBJ1-4
clone size: once
CDR3 protein: CASSLFPATNEKLFF
CDR3 DNA: TGTGCCAGCAGCTTATTTCCTGCAACTAATGAAAAACTGTTTTTT

V gene: TRBV15
D gene: TRBD2
J gene: TRBJ2-3
clone size: .
CDR3 protein: CATRDTSGRAVGSGVNTDTQYF
CDR3 DNA: TGTGCCACCAGGGATACTAGCGGGAGGGCCGTCGGTAGCGGTGTGAACACAGATACGCAGTATTTT

V gene: TRBV9
D gene: .
J gene: TRBJ2-3
clone size: .
CDR3 protein: CASSHSAGATSTDTQYF
CDR3 DNA: TGTGCCAGCAGCCATTCGGCGGGGGCCACTAGCACAGATACGCAGTATTTT

V gene: TRBV28
D gene: TRBD1
J gene: TRBJ2-3
clone size: .
CDR3 protein: CASRGTVPQDTQYF
CDR3 DNA: TGTGCCAGCAGAGGGACAGTCCCTCAAGATACGCAGTATTTT

V gene: TRBV28
D gene: .
J gene: TRBJ1-3
clone size: .
CDR3 protein: CASTPGGASGNTIYF
CDR3 DNA: TGTGCCAGCACTCCTGGGGGGGCGTCGGGAAACACCATATATTTT

V gene: TRBV6-5
D gene: .
J gene: TRBJ1-4
clone size: .
CDR3 protein: CASSYSSRGHNEKLFF
CDR3 DNA: TGTGCCAGCAGTTACTCTTCCAGGGGACATAATGAAAAACTGTTTTTT

V gene: TRBV2
D gene: .
J gene: TRBJ2-3
clone size: .
CDR3 protein: CASSLGTPVADTQYF
CDR3 DNA: TGTGCCAGCAGCCTCGGGACCCCGGTGGCAGATACGCAGTATTTT

V gene: TRBV19
D gene: .
J gene: TRBJ1-5
clone size: .
CDR3 protein: CASSIVGAGEEPQHF
CDR3 DNA: TGTGCCAGTAGTATAGTGGGGGCAGGCGAGGAGCCCCAGCATTTT

V gene: TRBV7-2
D gene: TRBD1
J gene: TRBJ2-5
clone size: .
CDR3 protein: CASSRQGAETQYF
CDR3 DNA: TGTGCCAGCAGCCGACAGGGGGCAGAGACCCAGTACTTC

V gene: TRBV5-1
D gene: TRBD1
J gene: TRBJ2-1
clone size: .
CDR3 protein: CASSLGQGAREQFF
CDR3 DNA: TGCGCCAGCAGCCTAGGACAGGGGGCGAGGGAGCAGTTCTTC

V gene: TRBV25-1
D gene: .
J gene: TRBJ2-3
clone size: .
CDR3 protein: CASSILGGAGDTQYF
CDR3 DNA: TGTGCCAGCAGTATCCTGGGGGGGGCCGGAGATACGCAGTATTTT

V gene: TRBV5-1
D gene: TRBD2
J gene: TRBJ2-1
clone size: .
CDR3 protein: CASSFWREPYNEQFF
CDR3 DNA: TGCGCCAGCAGCTTTTGGCGGGAGCCCTACAATGAGCAGTTCTTC

V gene: TRBV28
D gene: .
J gene: TRBJ2-2
clone size: .
CDR3 protein: CASSLGNTGELFF
CDR3 DNA: TGTGCCAGCAGTTTGGGAAACACCGGGGAGCTGTTTTTT

V gene: TRBV5-1
D gene: .
J gene: TRBJ2-5
clone size: .
CDR3 protein: CASSLVSETQYF
CDR3 DNA: TGCGCCAGCAGCTTGGTTTCGGAGACCCAGTACTTC

V gene: TRBV6-5
D gene: TRBD1
J gene: TRBJ2-7
clone size: .
CDR3 protein: CASSDPGQGYYEQYF
CDR3 DNA: TGTGCCAGCAGCGACCCGGGACAGGGTTACTACGAGCAGTACTTC

V gene: TRBV10-3
D gene: .
J gene: TRBJ2-5
clone size: .
CDR3 protein: CASGAREETQYF
CDR3 DNA: TGTGCCAGCGGGGCGAGGGAAGAGACCCAGTACTTC

V gene: TRBV21-1
D gene: .
J gene: TRBJ2-3
clone size: once
CDR3 protein: CASSLRDTQYF
CDR3 DNA: TGTGCCAGCAGCCTCAGAGATACGCAGTATTTT

V gene: TRBV5-1
D gene: .
J gene: TRBJ2-5
clone size: once
CDR3 protein: CASSLGLVRETQYF
CDR3 DNA: TGCGCCAGCAGCTTGGGGCTAGTGAGGGAGACCCAGTACTTC

V gene: TRBV5-1
D gene: TRBD2
J gene: TRBJ2-1
clone size: .
CDR3 protein: CASSPGLAGAGEQFF
CDR3 DNA: TGCGCCAGCAGCCCCGGACTAGCGGGAGCGGGTGAGCAGTTCTTC

V gene: TRBV6-5
D gene: .
J gene: TRBJ2-7
clone size: .
CDR3 protein: CASSYLGPPYEQYF
CDR3 DNA: TGTGCCAGCAGTTACCTAGGACCCCCCTACGAGCAGTACTTC

V gene: TRBV7-8
D gene: .
J gene: TRBJ2-3
clone size: .
CDR3 protein: CASSLDGGTQYF
CDR3 DNA: TGTGCCAGCAGCTTAGACGGGGGAACGCAGTATTTT

V gene: TRBV5-1
D gene: TRBD1
J gene: TRBJ1-5
clone size: .
CDR3 protein: CASSPAPAGQLSNQPQHF
CDR3 DNA: TGCGCCAGCAGCCCCGCACCCGCGGGACAGCTTAGCAATCAGCCCCAGCATTTT

V gene: TRBV7-9
D gene: TRBD1
J gene: TRBJ1-5
clone size: .
CDR3 protein: CASSFSMGQGLNQPQHF
CDR3 DNA: TGTGCCAGCAGCTTTAGCATGGGACAGGGCCTAAATCAGCCCCAGCATTTT

V gene: TRBV6-5
D gene: TRBD2
J gene: TRBJ2-2
clone size: .
CDR3 protein: CASSPGGGVGELFF
CDR3 DNA: TGTGCCAGCAGCCCCGGGGGGGGTGTAGGGGAGCTGTTTTTT

V gene: TRBV30
D gene: .
J gene: TRBJ1-5
clone size: .
CDR3 protein: CAWSGRDVYQPQHF
CDR3 DNA: TGTGCCTGGAGTGGAAGGGACGTGTATCAGCCCCAGCATTTT

V gene: TRBV4-2
D gene: .
J gene: TRBJ2-6
clone size: once
CDR3 protein: CASSQDMGRDSGANVLTF
CDR3 DNA: TGTGCCAGCAGCCAAGACATGGGCAGGGACTCTGGGGCCAACGTCCTGACTTTC

V gene: TRBV19
D gene: TRBD2
J gene: TRBJ2-7
clone size: .
CDR3 protein: CASSPWGGRESYEQYF
CDR3 DNA: TGTGCCAGTAGTCCATGGGGGGGGAGAGAATCCTACGAGCAGTACTTC

V gene: TRBV5-1
D gene: TRBD2
J gene: TRBJ2-3
clone size: .
CDR3 protein: CASSFSPLAGGTDTQYF
CDR3 DNA: TGCGCCAGCAGCTTCTCCCCACTAGCGGGAGGCACAGATACGCAGTATTTT

V gene: TRBV2
D gene: TRBD1
J gene: TRBJ1-2
clone size: .
CDR3 protein: CASSEGLTGQGGHGYTF
CDR3 DNA: TGTGCCAGCAGTGAAGGCCTGACGGGACAGGGGGGGCATGGCTACACCTTC

V gene: TRBV7-9
D gene: TRBD2
J gene: TRBJ2-5
clone size: .
CDR3 protein: CASSFTSGQETQYF
CDR3 DNA: TGTGCCAGCAGCTTTACTAGCGGCCAAGAGACCCAGTACTTC

V gene: TRBV30
D gene: TRBD1
J gene: TRBJ2-5
clone size: .
CDR3 protein: CAWTLDRVETQYF
CDR3 DNA: TGTGCCTGGACCCTCGACAGGGTGGAGACCCAGTACTTC

V gene: TRBV7-8
D gene: .
J gene: TRBJ2-2
clone size: .
CDR3 protein: CASRPPGTRARELFF
CDR3 DNA: TGTGCCAGCAGGCCGCCGGGGACCCGCGCGCGGGAGCTGTTTTTT

V gene: TRBV7-2
D gene: .
J gene: TRBJ2-6
clone size: once
CDR3 protein: CASSPRAATGANVLTF
CDR3 DNA: TGTGCCAGCAGCCCCCGGGCGGCGACCGGGGCCAACGTCCTGACTTTC

V gene: TRBV6-1
D gene: .
J gene: TRBJ2-1
clone size: .
CDR3 protein: CASSFTGLEQFF
CDR3 DNA: TGTGCCAGCAGTTTTACAGGGTTAGAGCAGTTCTTC

V gene: TRBV6-1
D gene: .
J gene: TRBJ1-1
clone size: .
CDR3 protein: CASTQGGSSTEAFF
CDR3 DNA: TGTGCCAGCACCCAGGGCGGTTCGTCCACTGAAGCTTTCTTT

V gene: TRBV9
D gene: TRBD1
J gene: TRBJ1-4
clone size: .
CDR3 protein: CASSPRQGPDEKLFF
CDR3 DNA: TGTGCCAGCAGCCCCCGACAGGGACCGGATGAAAAACTGTTTTTT